The rows below give T cell receptor beta chains drawn from one sample of a study of a mutant IDH1 vaccine in newly diagnosed glioma. The assay was immunoSEQ multiplex PCR, and TCRdb's table has in-frame clones only and misses some. The data contain about 120,000 clones, roughly 90% of them singletons. These receptors' targets are unknown. Specimen: PBMCs, collected from a glioma patient whose treatment included an IDH1 peptide vaccine. The receptors shown here come from a woman aged 45-65 years with glioma. Both conserved end residues are part of each CDR3. The order of the fields is D gene, J gene, V gene, CDR3 protein. D genes are given only for firm matches.

D: -
J: TRBJ2-1
V: TRBV10-1
CDR3: CASSESSEQFF

D: TRBD2
J: TRBJ2-2
V: TRBV9
CDR3: CASSNSLTSGRTGELFF

D: -
J: TRBJ1-3
V: TRBV4-1
CDR3: CASSQANMYGNTIYF

D: TRBD1
J: TRBJ2-2
V: TRBV13
CDR3: CASSLGRDRATGELFF

D: -
J: TRBJ1-1
V: TRBV5-5
CDR3: CASSWDGAGTEAFF

D: TRBD1
J: TRBJ1-2
V: TRBV10-3
CDR3: CAISDTGDYGYTF

D: -
J: TRBJ2-1
V: TRBV7-9
CDR3: CASSSMYNEQFF

D: -
J: TRBJ1-2
V: TRBV28
CDR3: CASSLIYNYGYTF

D: -
J: TRBJ2-7
V: TRBV5-6
CDR3: CASSLDPGFSYEQYF

D: -
J: TRBJ1-1
V: TRBV27
CDR3: CASSSPGWNTEAFF

D: -
J: TRBJ2-1
V: TRBV2
CDR3: CASLLKEQFF

D: TRBD1
J: TRBJ2-7
V: TRBV6-5
CDR3: CASRSPGQGLRQYF

D: TRBD1
J: TRBJ2-5
V: TRBV19
CDR3: CASSPTGGAETQYF

D: -
J: TRBJ2-2
V: TRBV7-9
CDR3: CASSFRQNTGELFF

D: -
J: TRBJ2-7
V: TRBV2
CDR3: CASSERYEQYF

D: -
J: TRBJ2-5
V: TRBV5-1
CDR3: CASSLGGEETQYF

D: TRBD2
J: TRBJ2-7
V: TRBV7-6
CDR3: CASSLSHSGRNEQYF

D: TRBD1
J: TRBJ2-7
V: TRBV5-1
CDR3: CASSLGTGAYEQYF

D: -
J: TRBJ2-3
V: TRBV9
CDR3: CASSGRLGATDTQYF

D: -
J: TRBJ2-7
V: TRBV28
CDR3: CASSYRARQYF

D: -
J: TRBJ1-5
V: TRBV6-6
CDR3: CASSYSAGSQPQHF

D: -
J: TRBJ1-5
V: TRBV15
CDR3: CATSRDLGNQPQHF

D: -
J: TRBJ2-1
V: TRBV7-9
CDR3: CASSLHFGRERGEQFF

D: -
J: TRBJ2-1
V: TRBV7-6
CDR3: CASSQQGNEQFF

D: TRBD2
J: TRBJ2-2
V: TRBV19
CDR3: CASSIDAGGPIGELFF

D: TRBD1
J: TRBJ2-3
V: TRBV2
CDR3: CASTRRGTGEDTQYF

D: TRBD2
J: TRBJ2-2
V: TRBV6-6
CDR3: CASSPIAGRVRGELFF

D: -
J: TRBJ1-6
V: TRBV27
CDR3: CASSPGNYNSPLHF

D: -
J: TRBJ2-2
V: TRBV2
CDR3: CASIMWASDTGELFF

D: -
J: TRBJ1-2
V: TRBV19
CDR3: CASSERGYGYTF

D: -
J: TRBJ2-1
V: TRBV27
CDR3: CASSFGVGSEQFF

D: -
J: TRBJ1-4
V: TRBV7-2
CDR3: CASSLGASGEKLFF

D: -
J: TRBJ2-7
V: TRBV9
CDR3: CASSVGDGTYEQYF

D: TRBD2
J: TRBJ2-1
V: TRBV5-8
CDR3: CASSSGLAAYNEQFF

D: TRBD2
J: TRBJ2-5
V: TRBV11-1
CDR3: CASNDRLAGGQETQYF

D: TRBD1
J: TRBJ1-1
V: TRBV7-3
CDR3: CASSLQGDTEAFF

D: TRBD2
J: TRBJ2-1
V: TRBV7-8
CDR3: CASSLAPGGGFYNEQFF

D: TRBD1
J: TRBJ1-2
V: TRBV14
CDR3: CASSQDWTGPGYGYTF

D: -
J: TRBJ2-2
V: TRBV11-3
CDR3: CASSLNPSGTGELFF

D: TRBD2
J: TRBJ2-3
V: TRBV2
CDR3: CASMNSGSPDTQYF

D: TRBD2
J: TRBJ2-3
V: TRBV7-9
CDR3: CASRSGGSTDTQYF

D: -
J: TRBJ1-2
V: TRBV29-1
CDR3: CSGGLGLGNYGYTF

D: TRBD1
J: TRBJ2-7
V: TRBV4-1
CDR3: CASRETGVGEQYF

D: TRBD1
J: TRBJ2-3
V: TRBV7-8
CDR3: CASSLRGTGPLTDTQYF

D: -
J: TRBJ1-6
V: TRBV4-1
CDR3: CASSQDAGSPLHF

D: -
J: TRBJ2-5
V: TRBV30
CDR3: CAWSVRGETQYF

D: -
J: TRBJ2-2
V: TRBV7-8
CDR3: CASSPYRVANTGELFF

D: TRBD2
J: TRBJ2-1
V: TRBV11-1
CDR3: CASSLQSSGHNEQFF

D: TRBD2
J: TRBJ2-3
V: TRBV4-1
CDR3: CASSPQTSDTDTQYF

D: -
J: TRBJ1-2
V: TRBV6-1
CDR3: CASSEISLNYGYTF

D: TRBD2
J: TRBJ2-2
V: TRBV6-1
CDR3: CATSGGENTGELFF